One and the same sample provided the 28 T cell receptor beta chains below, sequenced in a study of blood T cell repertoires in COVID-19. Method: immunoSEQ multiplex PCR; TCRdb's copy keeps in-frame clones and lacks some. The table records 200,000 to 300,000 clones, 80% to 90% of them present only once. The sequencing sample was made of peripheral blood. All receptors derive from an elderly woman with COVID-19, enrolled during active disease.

The chain's CDR3 is CASSELAGGSGELFF. The DNA for the CDR3 is TGTGCCAGCAGTGAGCTAGCGGGAGGCTCTGGGGAGCTGTTTTTT. The gene calls are TRBV6-1 and TRBJ2-2; 11 nucleotides align to TRBD2. V was clipped by 3 bases and J by 8 bases; unmatched bases: 5. From germline, CDR1 is MNHNS and CDR2 SASEGT. This CDR3 spans 15 amino acids.

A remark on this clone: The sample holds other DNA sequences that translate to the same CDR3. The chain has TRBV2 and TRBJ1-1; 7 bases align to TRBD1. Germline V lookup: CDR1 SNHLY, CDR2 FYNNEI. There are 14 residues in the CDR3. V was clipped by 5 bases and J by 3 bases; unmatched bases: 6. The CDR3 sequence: CASSRQGRDTEAFF. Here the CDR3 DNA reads TGTGCCAGCAGTCGACAGGGACGGGACACTGAAGCTTTCTTT.

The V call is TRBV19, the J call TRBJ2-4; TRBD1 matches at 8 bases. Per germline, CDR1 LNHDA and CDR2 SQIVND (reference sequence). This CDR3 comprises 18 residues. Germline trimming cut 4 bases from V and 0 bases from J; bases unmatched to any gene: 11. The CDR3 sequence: CASSTLPDRGLAKNIQYF. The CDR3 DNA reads TGTGCCAGTAGTACACTCCCTGACAGGGGTCTAGCCAAAAACATTCAGTACTTC.

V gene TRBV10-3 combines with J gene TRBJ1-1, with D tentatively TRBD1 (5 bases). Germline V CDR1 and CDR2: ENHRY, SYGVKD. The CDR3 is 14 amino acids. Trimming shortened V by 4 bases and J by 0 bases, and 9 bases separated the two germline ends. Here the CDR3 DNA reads TGTGCCATCAGTGCGACAGACATGAACACTGAAGCTTTCTTT. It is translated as CAISATDMNTEAFF.

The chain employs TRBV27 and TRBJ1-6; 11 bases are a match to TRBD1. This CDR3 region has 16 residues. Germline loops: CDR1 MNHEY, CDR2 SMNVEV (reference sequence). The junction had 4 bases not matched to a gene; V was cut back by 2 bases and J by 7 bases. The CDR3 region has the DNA TGTGCCAGCAGTTTAAGGGGACAGGGGGTAAATTCACCCCTCCACTTT. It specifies CASSLRGQGVNSPLHF.

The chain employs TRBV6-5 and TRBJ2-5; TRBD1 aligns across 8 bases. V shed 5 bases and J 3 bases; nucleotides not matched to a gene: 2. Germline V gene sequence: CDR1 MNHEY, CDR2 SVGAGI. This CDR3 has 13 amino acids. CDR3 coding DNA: TGTGCCAGCAGTCGACAGGGGAAAGAGACCCAGTACTTC. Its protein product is CASSRQGKETQYF.

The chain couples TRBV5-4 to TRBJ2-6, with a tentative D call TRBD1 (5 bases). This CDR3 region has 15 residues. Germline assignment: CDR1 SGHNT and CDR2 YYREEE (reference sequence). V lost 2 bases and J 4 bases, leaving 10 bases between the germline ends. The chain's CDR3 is CASSFPRAGANVLTF. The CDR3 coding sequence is TGTGCCAGCAGCTTTCCCAGGGCCGGGGCCAACGTCCTGACTTTC.

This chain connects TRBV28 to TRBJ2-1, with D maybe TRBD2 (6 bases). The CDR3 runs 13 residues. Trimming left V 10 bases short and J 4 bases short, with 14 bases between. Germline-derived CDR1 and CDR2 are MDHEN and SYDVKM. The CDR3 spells CATVPSGYNEQFF. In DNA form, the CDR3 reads TGTGCCACCGTACCAAGCGGGTACAATGAGCAGTTCTTC.

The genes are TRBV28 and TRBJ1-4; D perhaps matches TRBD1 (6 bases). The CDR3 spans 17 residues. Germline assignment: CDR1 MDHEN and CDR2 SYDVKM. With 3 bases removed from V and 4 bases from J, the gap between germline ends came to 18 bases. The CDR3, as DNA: TGTGCCAGCAGTTTCGGGGGGGTAGGGACATATAATGAAAAACTGTTTTTT. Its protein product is CASSFGGVGTYNEKLFF. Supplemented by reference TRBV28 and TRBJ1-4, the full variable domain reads DVKVTQSSRYLVKRTGEKVFLECVQDMDHENMFWYRQDPGLGLRLIYFSYDVKMKEKGDIPEGYSVSREKKERFSLILESASTNQTSMYLCASSFGGVGTYNEKLFFGSGTQLSVL.

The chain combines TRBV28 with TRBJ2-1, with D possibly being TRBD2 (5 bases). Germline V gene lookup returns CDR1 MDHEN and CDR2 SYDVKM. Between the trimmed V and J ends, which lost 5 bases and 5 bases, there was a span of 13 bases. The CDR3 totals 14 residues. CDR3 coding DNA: TGTGCCAGCAGTCCCGGACTGGTAAACAATGAGCAGTTCTTC. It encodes CASSPGLVNNEQFF.

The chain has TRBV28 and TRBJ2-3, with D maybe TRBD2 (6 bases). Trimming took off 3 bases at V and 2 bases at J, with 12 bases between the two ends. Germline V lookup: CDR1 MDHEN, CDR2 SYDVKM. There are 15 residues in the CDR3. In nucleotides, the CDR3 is TGTGCCAGCAGTTTTGGGGGGACCCCCACAGATACGCAGTATTTT. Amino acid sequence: CASSFGGTPTDTQYF.

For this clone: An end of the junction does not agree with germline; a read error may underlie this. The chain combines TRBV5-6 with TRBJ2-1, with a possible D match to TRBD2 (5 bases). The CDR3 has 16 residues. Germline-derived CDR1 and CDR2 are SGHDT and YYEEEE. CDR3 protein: CASSFSATSGYTEQFF. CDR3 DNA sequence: TGTGCCAGCAGCTTTTCCGCCACCTCGGGGTACACTGAGCAGTTCTTC.

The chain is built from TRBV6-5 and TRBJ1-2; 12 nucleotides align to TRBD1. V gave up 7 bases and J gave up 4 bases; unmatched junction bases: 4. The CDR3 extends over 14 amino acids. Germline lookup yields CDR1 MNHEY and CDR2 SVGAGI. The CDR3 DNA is TGTGCCAGCACCTGGGGACAGGGGGCCTATGGCTACACCTTC. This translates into CASTWGQGAYGYTF.

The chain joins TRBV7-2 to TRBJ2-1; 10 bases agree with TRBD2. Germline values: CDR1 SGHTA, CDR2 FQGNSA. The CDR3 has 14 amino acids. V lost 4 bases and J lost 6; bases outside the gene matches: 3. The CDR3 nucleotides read TGTGCCAGCAGCTCAAGACTAGCGGGCAATGAGCAGTTCTTC. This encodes CASSSRLAGNEQFF.

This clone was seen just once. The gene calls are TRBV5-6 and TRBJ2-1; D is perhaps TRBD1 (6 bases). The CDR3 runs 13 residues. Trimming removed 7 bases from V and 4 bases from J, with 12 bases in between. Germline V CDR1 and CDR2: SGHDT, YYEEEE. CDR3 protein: CASQGRLYNEQFF. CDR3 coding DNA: TGTGCCAGCCAGGGGCGGCTTTACAATGAGCAGTTCTTC.

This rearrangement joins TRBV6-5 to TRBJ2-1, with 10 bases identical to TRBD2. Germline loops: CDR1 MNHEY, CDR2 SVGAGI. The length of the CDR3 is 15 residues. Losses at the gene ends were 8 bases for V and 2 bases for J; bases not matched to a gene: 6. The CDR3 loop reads CASLIAGGTYNEQFF. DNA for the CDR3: TGTGCCAGCCTTATAGCGGGGGGAACCTACAATGAGCAGTTCTTC.

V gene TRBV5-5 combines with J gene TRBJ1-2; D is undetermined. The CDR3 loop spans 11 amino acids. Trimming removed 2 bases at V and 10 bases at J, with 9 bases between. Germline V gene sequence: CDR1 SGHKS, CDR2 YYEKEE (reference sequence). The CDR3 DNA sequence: TGTGCCAGCAGCTTACAGAGGGACTACACCTTC. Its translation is CASSLQRDYTF.

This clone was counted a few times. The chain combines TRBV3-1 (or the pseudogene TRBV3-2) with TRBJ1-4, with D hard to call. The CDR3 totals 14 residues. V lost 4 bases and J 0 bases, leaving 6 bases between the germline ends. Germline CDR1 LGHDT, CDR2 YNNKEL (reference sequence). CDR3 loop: CASSPRATNEKLFF. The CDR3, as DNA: TGTGCCAGCAGCCCGCGAGCAACTAATGAAAAACTGTTTTTT.

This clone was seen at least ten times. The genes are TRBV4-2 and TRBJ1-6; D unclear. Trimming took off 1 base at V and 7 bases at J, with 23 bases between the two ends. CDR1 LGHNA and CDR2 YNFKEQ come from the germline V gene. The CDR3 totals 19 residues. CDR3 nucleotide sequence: TGTGCCAGCAGCCAAGTCGAGGGATCCCTGACCCAGGCAAATTCACCCCTCCACTTT. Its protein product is CASSQVEGSLTQANSPLHF.

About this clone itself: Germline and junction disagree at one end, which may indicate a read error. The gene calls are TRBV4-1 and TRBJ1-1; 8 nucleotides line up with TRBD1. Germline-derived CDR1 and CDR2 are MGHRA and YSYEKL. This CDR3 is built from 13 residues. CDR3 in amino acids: CASSQVSGTGSLF. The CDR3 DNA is TGCGCCAGCAGCCAAGTCTCCGGGACAGGAAGCCTCTTT.

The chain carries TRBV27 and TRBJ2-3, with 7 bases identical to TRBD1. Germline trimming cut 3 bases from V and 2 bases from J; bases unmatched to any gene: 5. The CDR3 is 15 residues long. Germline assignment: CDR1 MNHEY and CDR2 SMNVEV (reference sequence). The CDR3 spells CASSLRGQSTDTQYF. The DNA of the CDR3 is TGTGCCAGCAGTTTGAGGGGGCAGTCCACAGATACGCAGTATTTT.

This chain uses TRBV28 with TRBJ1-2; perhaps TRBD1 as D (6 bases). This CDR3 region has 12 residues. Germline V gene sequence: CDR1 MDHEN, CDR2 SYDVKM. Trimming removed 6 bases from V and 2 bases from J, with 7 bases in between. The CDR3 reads CASSTGNYGYTF. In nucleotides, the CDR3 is TGTGCCAGCAGCACAGGGAACTATGGCTACACCTTC.

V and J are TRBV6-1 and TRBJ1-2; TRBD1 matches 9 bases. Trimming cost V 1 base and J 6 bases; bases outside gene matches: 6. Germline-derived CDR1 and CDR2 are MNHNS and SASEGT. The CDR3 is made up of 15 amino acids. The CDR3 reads CASSEGTGEVDGYTF. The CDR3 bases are TGTGCCAGCAGTGAAGGGACAGGGGAGGTGGATGGCTACACCTTC.

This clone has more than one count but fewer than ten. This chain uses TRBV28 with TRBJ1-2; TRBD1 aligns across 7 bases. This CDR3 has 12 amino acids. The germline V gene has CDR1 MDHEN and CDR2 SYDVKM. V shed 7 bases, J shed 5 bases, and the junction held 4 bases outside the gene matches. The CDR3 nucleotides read TGTGCCAGCAAGGACAGGCGTTATGGCTACACCTTC. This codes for CASKDRRYGYTF.

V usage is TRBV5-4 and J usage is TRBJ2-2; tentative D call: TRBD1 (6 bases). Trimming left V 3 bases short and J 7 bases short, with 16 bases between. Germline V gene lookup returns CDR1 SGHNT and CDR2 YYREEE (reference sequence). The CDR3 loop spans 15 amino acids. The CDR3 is CASSSITGKSGELFF. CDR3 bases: TGTGCCAGCAGCTCTATTACAGGGAAAAGCGGGGAGCTGTTTTTT.

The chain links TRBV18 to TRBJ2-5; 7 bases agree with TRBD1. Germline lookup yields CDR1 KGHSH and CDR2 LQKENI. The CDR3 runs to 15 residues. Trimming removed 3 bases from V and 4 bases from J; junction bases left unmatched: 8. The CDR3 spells CASSPRQGGSETQYF. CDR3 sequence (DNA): TGTGCCAGCTCACCTAGACAGGGCGGGTCAGAGACCCAGTACTTC.

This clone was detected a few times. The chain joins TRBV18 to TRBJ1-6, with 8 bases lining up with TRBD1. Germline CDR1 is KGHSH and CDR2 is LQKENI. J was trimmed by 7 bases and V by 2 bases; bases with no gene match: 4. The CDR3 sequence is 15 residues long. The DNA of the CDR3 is TGTGCCAGCTCACCAGCGGACAGGGCAAATTCACCCCTCCACTTT. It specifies CASSPADRANSPLHF.

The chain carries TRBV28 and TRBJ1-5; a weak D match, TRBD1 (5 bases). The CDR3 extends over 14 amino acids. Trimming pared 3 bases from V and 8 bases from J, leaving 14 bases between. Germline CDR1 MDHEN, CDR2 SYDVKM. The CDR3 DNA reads TGTGCCAGCAGTTTCAGGACATCTGTAAAGCCCCAGCATTTT. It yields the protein CASSFRTSVKPQHF.